Following are 13 T cell receptor beta chains from one sample sequenced in a study of blood T cell repertoires in COVID-19. TCRdb keeps only in-frame clones here, not all; method: immunoSEQ multiplex PCR. This sample carries some 370,000 clones, roughly 89% of them seen once, and the ten largest clones take approximately 6.2%. The specimen sequenced was peripheral blood. All receptors derive from a man between 18 and 35 years old with active or convalescent COVID-19.

The chain recombines TRBV7-3 with TRBJ2-1; D might be TRBD2 (5 bases). The CDR3 consists of 15 residues. Germline loops: CDR1 SGHTA, CDR2 FQGTGA. V was clipped by 0 bases and J by 7 bases, with 13 bases between them. CDR3 nucleotide sequence: TGTGCCAGCAGCTTAACGTTCAGCGGAAAGAATGAGCAGTTCTTC. Amino acid sequence: CASSLTFSGKNEQFF.

As regards this clone: The sample carries other DNA sequences with the same CDR3. The chain joins TRBV7-2 to TRBJ2-7; D is ambiguous. V was cut by 5 bases and J by 1 base, with 6 bases left in between. The CDR3 spans 12 residues. From germline, CDR1 is SGHTA and CDR2 FQGNSA. CDR3: CASSVNSYEQYF. CDR3 bases: TGTGCCAGCAGCGTCAATTCCTACGAGCAGTACTTC.

The chain is built from TRBV7-3 and TRBJ2-1, with TRBD2 matching over 10 bases. With V trimmed by 5 bases and J by 7 bases, 17 bases remained unmatched. This CDR3 is 18 amino acids long. The germline CDR1 and CDR2 sequences are SGHTA and FQGTGA. CDR3 protein: CASSLRGRASGGQNEQFF. The CDR3 nucleotides are TGTGCCAGCAGCCTCCGAGGGCGGGCTAGCGGGGGACAGAATGAGCAGTTCTTC.

V gene TRBV2 combines with J gene TRBJ1-1; D possibly corresponds to TRBD1 (6 bases). This CDR3 region has 14 residues. The germline V and J ends were trimmed by 5 bases and 1 base, with 11 bases remaining between them. The V gene's germline CDR1 is SNHLY and CDR2 FYNNEI. This CDR3 is CASSYRVGNTEAFF. CDR3 coding DNA: TGTGCCAGCAGTTACAGGGTCGGGAACACTGAAGCTTTCTTT.

The V call is TRBV5-1, the J call TRBJ1-2; 8 bases map to TRBD1. Germline loops: CDR1 SGHRS, CDR2 YFSETQ. J was trimmed by 2 bases and V by 4 bases; bases with no gene match: 7. CDR3 size: 15 residues. CDR3: CASSATTGDNYGYTF. The CDR3 bases are TGCGCCAGCAGCGCTACGACAGGGGACAACTATGGCTACACCTTC.

This chain links TRBV6-2 or TRBV6-3 with TRBJ1-3; D not certain. Germline V gene data show CDR1 as MNHEY and CDR2 as SVGEGT. Deletions cut 2 bases from V and 1 base from J, with 9 bases between. CDR3 length: 15 residues. CDR3 sequence: CASSYGGVSGNTIYF. For the CDR3, the DNA is TGTGCCAGCAGTTACGGCGGAGTATCTGGAAACACCATATATTTT.

The rearrangement uses TRBV3-1 (or the pseudogene TRBV3-2) and TRBJ2-3; 9 positions match TRBD2. The CDR3 is made up of 17 amino acids. Germline V gene lookup returns CDR1 LGHDT and CDR2 YNNKEL (reference sequence). V lost 3 bases to trimming and J lost 5 bases; unmatched junction nucleotides: 12. The CDR3 coding sequence is TGTGCCAGCAGCCAGGGGCTTGCGGGAGGGGGAGGAGATACGCAGTATTTT. It yields the protein CASSQGLAGGGGDTQYF.

The chain combines TRBV19 with TRBJ1-5, with D unresolved. CDR1 LNHDA and CDR2 SQIVND come from the germline V gene (reference sequence). The V end was cut by 7 bases, the J end by 3 bases, with 7 bases between. The CDR3 totals 12 residues. Here the CDR3 DNA reads TGTGCCAGTACTAGGCTCAATCAGCCCCAGCATTTT. This sequence encodes CASTRLNQPQHF.

This sequence joins TRBV9 and TRBJ2-7; 9 bases fit TRBD1. Germline CDR1 SGDLS, CDR2 YYNGEE. The CDR3 has 14 residues. With V trimmed by 3 bases and J by 1 base, 2 bases remained unmatched. The CDR3 DNA is TGTGCCAGCAGCGAGGGGACAGGGTCCTACGAGCAGTACTTC. This gives the protein CASSEGTGSYEQYF.

The chain has TRBV24-1 and TRBJ2-2; D gene ambiguous. V was clipped by 2 bases and J by 1 base, with 10 bases between them. The V gene's germline CDR1 is KGHDR and CDR2 SFDVKD. The CDR3 is 16 residues long. CDR3 region: CATSDWAARNTGELFF. CDR3 bases: TGTGCCACCAGTGATTGGGCAGCAAGGAACACCGGGGAGCTGTTTTTT.

The genes are TRBV5-1 and TRBJ2-2; 12 nucleotides align to TRBD2. With V trimmed by 2 bases and J by 4 bases, 3 bases remained unmatched. CDR3 size: 16 residues. CDR1 is SGHRS and CDR2 is YFSETQ in the germline V gene. The DNA of the CDR3 is TGCGCCAGCAGCTTTTCTAGCGGGGGGGCCACCGGGGAGCTGTTTTTT. Amino acid sequence: CASSFSSGGATGELFF. Looking up the rest from reference TRBV5-1 and TRBJ2-2 gives the full variable domain: KAGVTQTPRYLIKTRGQQVTLSCSPISGHRSVSWYQQTPGQGLQFLFEYFSETQRNKGNFPGRFSGRQFSNSRSEMNVSTLELGDSALYLCASSFSSGGATGELFFGEGSRLTVL.

The chain is built from TRBV4-1 and TRBJ2-7; a weak D match, TRBD2 (5 bases). The ends were cut back, 0 bases at V and 0 bases at J, with 12 bases in the middle. This CDR3 contains 16 residues. Germline V lookup: CDR1 MGHRA, CDR2 YSYEKL. The CDR3 here is CASSQDLSGISYEQYF. Written as DNA, the CDR3 is TGCGCCAGCAGCCAAGATTTGTCCGGGATCTCCTACGAGCAGTACTTC.

The CDR3 here is CASSPGSQNTEAFF. As DNA, the CDR3 is TGCGCCAGCAGCCCCGGGAGCCAAAACACTGAAGCTTTCTTT. The chain employs TRBV4-1 and TRBJ1-1; no firm D call. The CDR3 spans 14 residues. Trimming shortened V by 4 bases and J by 2 bases, and 11 bases separated the two germline ends. Germline CDR1 MGHRA, CDR2 YSYEKL.